This is a list of T cell receptor beta chains from one sample in a study of CD8 T cells in Susac syndrome. In TCRdb, the immunoSEQ multiplex PCR reads were re-called with MiXCR into one record per CDR3 protein. The table lists 90,000 to 150,000 distinct CDR3 sequences, approximately 93% of them singletons. The sequenced sample consisted of CD4+ T cells from PBMCs. These TCRs come from a human donor with multiple sclerosis. Both conserved end residues are part of each CDR3. The D gene is left open where the match is weak. Part of the rows lack a size; the others show once, few, many or a class for expanded clones.

abundance: NA
j_gene: TRBJ1-2
d_gene: NA
v_gene: TRBV2
CDR3nt: TGTGCCAGCAGTGAAGAGGGATACAACTATGGCTACACCTTC
CDR3aa: CASSEEGYNYGYTF

abundance: NA
j_gene: TRBJ1-2
d_gene: NA
v_gene: TRBV3-1
CDR3nt: TGTGCCAGCAGCCCCTCGGGGGCGGGTGGCTACACCTTC
CDR3aa: CASSPSGAGGYTF

abundance: NA
j_gene: TRBJ1-1
d_gene: TRBD1
v_gene: TRBV5-1
CDR3nt: TGCGCCAGCAGCATTGGGACAGGGGGTCACACTGAAGCTTTCTTT
CDR3aa: CASSIGTGGHTEAFF

abundance: once
j_gene: TRBJ1-1
d_gene: NA
v_gene: TRBV30
CDR3nt: TGTGCCTGGAGGCCGACTCGGACGGCCCGAAACACTGAAGCTTTCTTT
CDR3aa: CAWRPTRTARNTEAFF

abundance: NA
j_gene: TRBJ2-5
d_gene: NA
v_gene: TRBV18
CDR3nt: TGTGCCAGCTCAGACCAAGAGACCCAGTACTTC
CDR3aa: CASSDQETQYF

abundance: NA
j_gene: TRBJ2-5
d_gene: TRBD2
v_gene: TRBV9
CDR3nt: TGTGCCAGCAGCTCTAGCGGGGGGTACCAAGAGACCCAGTACTTC
CDR3aa: CASSSSGGYQETQYF

abundance: NA
j_gene: TRBJ2-6
d_gene: NA
v_gene: TRBV20-1
CDR3nt: TGCAGTGCTAGAGACGGGGCCAACGTCCTGACTTTC
CDR3aa: CSARDGANVLTF

abundance: NA
j_gene: TRBJ1-4
d_gene: NA
v_gene: TRBV7-9
CDR3nt: TGTGCCAGCACAATCTCCGGGGCAGAAAAACTGTTTTTT
CDR3aa: CASTISGAEKLFF

abundance: NA
j_gene: TRBJ1-2
d_gene: TRBD1
v_gene: TRBV30
CDR3nt: TGTGCCTGGAGTGTACACTACAGGGGTCCGTCTTCTTCTAACTATGGCTACACCTTC
CDR3aa: CAWSVHYRGPSSSNYGYTF

abundance: few
j_gene: TRBJ1-1
d_gene: NA
v_gene: TRBV18
CDR3nt: TGTGCCAGCTCACCGACACTGAACACTGAAGCTTTCTTT
CDR3aa: CASSPTLNTEAFF

abundance: NA
j_gene: TRBJ1-2
d_gene: NA
v_gene: TRBV19
CDR3nt: TGTGCCAGTAGTACTTGGACGAGTAACTATGGCTACACCTTC
CDR3aa: CASSTWTSNYGYTF

abundance: NA
j_gene: TRBJ2-7
d_gene: NA
v_gene: TRBV7-2
CDR3nt: TGTGCCAGCAGCTCCGGACCAAGTATCTCCTACGAGCAGTACTTC
CDR3aa: CASSSGPSISYEQYF

abundance: once
j_gene: TRBJ1-1
d_gene: NA
v_gene: TRBV3-1
CDR3nt: TGTGCCAGCAGCCAAGGTTCCGGAGCTTTCTTT
CDR3aa: CASSQGSGAFF

abundance: NA
j_gene: TRBJ2-7
d_gene: NA
v_gene: TRBV7-2
CDR3nt: TGTGCCAGCAGCTCAGGGCGCTACGAGCAGTACTTC
CDR3aa: CASSSGRYEQYF

abundance: NA
j_gene: TRBJ2-3
d_gene: NA
v_gene: TRBV3-1
CDR3nt: TGTGCCAGCAGCCAAATTCGAGGGTTTGGAGATACGCAGTATTTT
CDR3aa: CASSQIRGFGDTQYF

abundance: NA
j_gene: TRBJ2-2
d_gene: TRBD1
v_gene: TRBV5-1
CDR3nt: TGCGCCAGCAACAGGGACAGGGACACCGGGGAGCTGTTTTTT
CDR3aa: CASNRDRDTGELFF

abundance: NA
j_gene: TRBJ2-5
d_gene: NA
v_gene: TRBV28
CDR3nt: TGTGCCAGCATCAAGGGTGAGACCCAGTACTTC
CDR3aa: CASIKGETQYF

abundance: NA
j_gene: TRBJ2-7
d_gene: NA
v_gene: TRBV7-2
CDR3nt: TGTGCCAGCAGCACCCAGACAGGACGCTACGAGCAGTACTTC
CDR3aa: CASSTQTGRYEQYF

abundance: NA
j_gene: TRBJ1-1
d_gene: NA
v_gene: TRBV30
CDR3nt: TGTGCCTGGAGCCCCCGGGAGGAAGCTTTCTTT
CDR3aa: CAWSPREEAFF

abundance: once
j_gene: TRBJ1-3
d_gene: NA
v_gene: TRBV7-2
CDR3nt: TGTGCCAGCAGCCCTCAGGCGGGCGCCGGAAACACCATATATTTT
CDR3aa: CASSPQAGAGNTIYF

abundance: NA
j_gene: TRBJ1-6
d_gene: TRBD1
v_gene: TRBV29-1
CDR3nt: TGCAGCGTCGCCGGGACAGCAAATTCACCCCTCCACTTT
CDR3aa: CSVAGTANSPLHF

abundance: NA
j_gene: TRBJ1-1
d_gene: NA
v_gene: TRBV30
CDR3nt: TGTGCCTGGAGCATCCGGGACGAACGCCCTGAAGCTTTCTTT
CDR3aa: CAWSIRDERPEAFF

abundance: NA
j_gene: TRBJ2-6
d_gene: NA
v_gene: TRBV19
CDR3nt: TGTGCCAGTAGTTCGGGTGGGGCCAACGTCCTGACTTTC
CDR3aa: CASSSGGANVLTF

abundance: few
j_gene: TRBJ2-3
d_gene: NA
v_gene: TRBV24-1
CDR3nt: TGTGCCACCAGTGGTGGGTTCAGCACAGATACGCAGTATTTT
CDR3aa: CATSGGFSTDTQYF

abundance: NA
j_gene: TRBJ1-2
d_gene: NA
v_gene: TRBV20-1
CDR3nt: TGCAGTGCCCTAGAGCGGGGGTACCCCAACTATGGCTACACCTTC
CDR3aa: CSALERGYPNYGYTF

abundance: once
j_gene: TRBJ2-3
d_gene: NA
v_gene: TRBV29-1
CDR3nt: TGCAGCGCCACCTCTAGCAACACAGATACGCAGTATTTT
CDR3aa: CSATSSNTDTQYF

abundance: NA
j_gene: TRBJ1-2
d_gene: TRBD1
v_gene: TRBV10-3
CDR3nt: TGTGCCATCAGTGTTGACAGGGACTCTGGCTACACCTTC
CDR3aa: CAISVDRDSGYTF

abundance: NA
j_gene: TRBJ1-5
d_gene: NA
v_gene: TRBV3-1
CDR3nt: TGTGCCAGCAGCCAAGGAGGGAGGGATCAGCCCCAGCATTTT
CDR3aa: CASSQGGRDQPQHF

abundance: NA
j_gene: TRBJ2-2
d_gene: NA
v_gene: TRBV2
CDR3nt: TGTGCCAGCCGCATTTCGGGTCTCACCGGGGAGCTGTTTTTT
CDR3aa: CASRISGLTGELFF

abundance: NA
j_gene: TRBJ1-2
d_gene: NA
v_gene: TRBV24-1
CDR3nt: TGTGCCACCAGTTCCAGACAGGAGATCTATGGCTACACCTTC
CDR3aa: CATSSRQEIYGYTF

abundance: NA
j_gene: TRBJ1-2
d_gene: NA
v_gene: TRBV18
CDR3nt: TGTGCCAGCTCACCAGTCGGGACGGCCTATGGCTACACCTTC
CDR3aa: CASSPVGTAYGYTF

abundance: NA
j_gene: TRBJ1-2
d_gene: TRBD1
v_gene: TRBV18
CDR3nt: TGTGCCAGCTCACCCGGACAGGGACCATACTATGGCTACACCTTC
CDR3aa: CASSPGQGPYYGYTF

abundance: once
j_gene: TRBJ1-3
d_gene: NA
v_gene: TRBV6-5
CDR3nt: TGTGCCGCAACGGGGGGGTATAGAAACACCATATATTTT
CDR3aa: CAATGGYRNTIYF

abundance: NA
j_gene: TRBJ2-2
d_gene: TRBD1
v_gene: TRBV4-3
CDR3nt: TGCGCCAGCAGCCAAGTGGGGGCAGGGGGTAACGGGGAGCTGTTTTTT
CDR3aa: CASSQVGAGGNGELFF

abundance: NA
j_gene: TRBJ2-5
d_gene: NA
v_gene: TRBV7-7
CDR3nt: TGTGCCAGCAGCTACGATAAGGGTCAAGAGACCCAGTACTTC
CDR3aa: CASSYDKGQETQYF

abundance: few
j_gene: TRBJ1-6
d_gene: NA
v_gene: TRBV9
CDR3nt: TGTGCCAGCAGCGAGGACAGTGGTGATTCACCCCTCCACTTT
CDR3aa: CASSEDSGDSPLHF

abundance: NA
j_gene: TRBJ2-7
d_gene: NA
v_gene: TRBV18
CDR3nt: TGTGCCAGCTCACCTTTCACGGCAGTCTCCTACGAGCAGTACTTC
CDR3aa: CASSPFTAVSYEQYF

abundance: NA
j_gene: TRBJ1-2
d_gene: NA
v_gene: TRBV28
CDR3nt: TGTGCCAGCAGAGGGGGGCACTATGGCTACACCTTC
CDR3aa: CASRGGHYGYTF

abundance: NA
j_gene: TRBJ1-2
d_gene: NA
v_gene: TRBV9
CDR3nt: TGTGCCAGCAGCGTGGGGACGGAAACCTATGGCTACACCTTC
CDR3aa: CASSVGTETYGYTF

abundance: NA
j_gene: TRBJ2-3
d_gene: TRBD1
v_gene: TRBV5-4
CDR3nt: TGTGCCAGCAGGGACCCCAGGGGGAGCACAGATACGCAGTATTTT
CDR3aa: CASRDPRGSTDTQYF

abundance: once
j_gene: TRBJ2-5
d_gene: TRBD2
v_gene: TRBV27
CDR3nt: TGTGCCAGCAGTCTTGGCGCTAGCGGGGGCCCAGGGGGGACCCAGTACTTC
CDR3aa: CASSLGASGGPGGTQYF

abundance: few
j_gene: TRBJ2-2
d_gene: NA
v_gene: TRBV15
CDR3nt: TGTGCCACCAGAGGGGGGGCCAACACCGGGGAGCTGTTTTTT
CDR3aa: CATRGGANTGELFF

abundance: once
j_gene: TRBJ1-4
d_gene: NA
v_gene: TRBV20-1
CDR3nt: TGCAGTGCCCTGGGGCAGAACAATGAAAAACTGTTTTTT
CDR3aa: CSALGQNNEKLFF

abundance: NA
j_gene: TRBJ2-7
d_gene: NA
v_gene: TRBV12-3/TRBV12-4
CDR3nt: TGTGCCAGCAGTTACGGGGGGACAGACTACGAGCAGTACTTC
CDR3aa: CASSYGGTDYEQYF